Listed below are T cell receptor beta chains from one sample, sequenced in a study of PD-1 blockade in mismatch repair-deficient tumors. The method was immunoSEQ multiplex PCR; TCRdb's version includes in-frame clones alone and lacks a portion of them. The table shows more than 90,000 clones, with around three quarters occurring only once. The sequencing used peripheral blood, collected 60 weeks after starting pembrolizumab. These receptors were obtained from an adult with mismatch repair-deficient cancer. Both conserved end residues are part of each CDR3. The order of the fields is V gene, D gene, clone size, J gene, CDR3 length, CDR3 DNA, CDR3 protein. D genes are given only for firm matches. A clone size is listed for some rows: how often the clone was seen (once, few, many), or a class if it is expanded.

>TRBV14|.|.|TRBJ2-7|14
TGTGCCAGCAGCCAAGATCTTGGGTTCAACGAGCAGTACTTC
CASSQDLGFNEQYF
>TRBV5-1|.|.|TRBJ1-1|12
TGCGCCAGCAGCTTAAGAGGGCAGGAAGCTTTCTTT
CASSLRGQEAFF
>TRBV21-1|.|.|TRBJ1-5|12
TGTGCCAGCAGCCGCACAGTTCAGCCCCAGCATTTT
CASSRTVQPQHF
>TRBV11-2|TRBD2|.|TRBJ2-7|17
TGTGCCAGCAGCTCCGGGACTAGCGGGAGGAGGATCTACGAGCAGTACTTC
CASSSGTSGRRIYEQYF
>TRBV2|.|.|TRBJ1-4|13
TGTGCCAGCCATGGCAGGGTGGAGGAAAAACTGTTTTTT
CASHGRVEEKLFF
>TRBV7-2|TRBD2|.|TRBJ2-3|17
TGTGCCAGCAGCTTCGCCCCTAGCGGGAGTGGAGCAGATACGCAGTATTTT
CASSFAPSGSGADTQYF
>TRBV27|TRBD1|.|TRBJ2-5|15
TGTGCCAGCGGACAGGGCTTCGTCGATAGGGAGACCCAGTACTTC
CASGQGFVDRETQYF
>TRBV28|TRBD2|once|TRBJ2-7|16
TGTGCCAGCAGTTTAAGGGCTAGCGGGAGGGCCGCGGAGCAGTACTTC
CASSLRASGRAAEQYF
>TRBV27|.|.|TRBJ1-2|18
TGTGCCAGCAGTTTTAAGGGGGGTCCAGTGGAAGCTAACTATGGCTACACCTTC
CASSFKGGPVEANYGYTF
>TRBV6-1|TRBD1|.|TRBJ1-2|13
TGTGCCAGCAGTCGGACAGGGGGGTATGGCTACACCTTC
CASSRTGGYGYTF
>TRBV5-6|.|few|TRBJ1-1|15
TGTGCCAGCAGCTCCGCGAGAATTAAGAACACTGAAGCTTTCTTT
CASSSARIKNTEAFF